This note documents a single T cell receptor (beta chain) sequence. This sample was included in a study of STAT5B mutations in CD4+ large granular lymphocyte leukemia. TCRdb's copy holds only in-frame clones and misses some; the assay was immunoSEQ multiplex PCR. Here the sample spans around 5,000 clones, 77% being singletons. This CDR3 contains 12 residues. Germline V gene sequence: CDR1 SGDLS, CDR2 YYNGEE. The ends were cut back, 4 bases at V and 8 bases at J, with 10 bases in the middle. This receptor was identified in an older man with CD4+ T-cell large granular lymphocyte leukemia. Specimen: PBMCs. The rearrangement links TRBV9 to TRBJ2-1; tentative D call: TRBD2 (5 bases). The CDR3 reads CASSSGNDEQFF. CDR3 bases: TGTGCCAGCAGCTCCGGGAACGATGAGCAGTTCTTC.